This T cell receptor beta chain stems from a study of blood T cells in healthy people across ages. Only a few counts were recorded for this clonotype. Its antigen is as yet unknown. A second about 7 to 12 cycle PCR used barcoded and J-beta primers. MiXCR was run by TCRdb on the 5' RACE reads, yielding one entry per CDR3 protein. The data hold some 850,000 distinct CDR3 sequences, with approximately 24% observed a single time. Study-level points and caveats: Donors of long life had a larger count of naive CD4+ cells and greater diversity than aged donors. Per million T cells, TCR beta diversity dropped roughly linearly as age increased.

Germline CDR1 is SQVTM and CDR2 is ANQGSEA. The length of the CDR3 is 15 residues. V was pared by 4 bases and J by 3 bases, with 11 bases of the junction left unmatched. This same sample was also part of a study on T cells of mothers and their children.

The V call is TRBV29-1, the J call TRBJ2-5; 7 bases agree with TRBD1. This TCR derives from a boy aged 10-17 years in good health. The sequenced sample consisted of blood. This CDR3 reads CSVAAQRGTEETQYF. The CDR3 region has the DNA TGCAGCGTTGCGGCCCAACGAGGGACAGAAGAGACCCAGTACTTC.